Below, 23 T cell receptor beta chains from the same sample are listed, as sequenced in a study of sequential checkpoint blockade in melanoma. As to treatment: randomized to nivolumab then ipilimumab (arm A) or the reverse (arm B). Profiled with immunoSEQ multiplex PCR; TCRdb holds only in-frame clones, not every one. In the table there are more than 8,500 clones, roughly 24% of which are singletons. The input for sequencing was tumor tissue (inferred from file names), taken from a patient given nivolumab and ipilimumab in sequence. The origin of the receptors is a human donor with melanoma.

This clone was seen a few times. The J gene is TRBJ2-7, the V gene TRBV11-3, with 9 bases matching TRBD1. CDR1 and CDR2 from the germline V gene are SGHNT and YENEEA. V lost 5 bases and J lost 6; bases outside the gene matches: 11. The CDR3 runs to 15 residues. The CDR3 coding sequence is TGTGCCAGCAGCACCGGGACAGGGAAAGGCGGCGAGCAGTACTTC. It yields the protein CASSTGTGKGGEQYF.

This clone was picked up a small number of times. V is TRBV6-8 and J is TRBJ1-3; unclear D gene. Trimming removed 0 bases at V and 5 bases at J, with 14 bases between. CDR1 and CDR2 (germline): MNHGY, SAAAGT. The CDR3 loop spans 16 amino acids. The CDR3 region is CASSYSVGWGRNTIYF. CDR3 nucleotide sequence: TGTGCCAGCAGTTACTCGGTCGGGTGGGGAAGAAACACCATATATTTT.

This clone appeared a few times. CDR3 nucleotide sequence: TGTGCCAGCAGCTTAGTAGGGGACTCGTCCTACAATGAGCAGTTCTTC. Its protein product is CASSLVGDSSYNEQFF. The chain uses TRBV11-3 and TRBJ2-1; a possible D gene is TRBD2 (6 bases). From germline, CDR1 is SGHNT and CDR2 YENEEA. CDR3 length: 16 amino acids. The germline V and J ends were trimmed by 1 base and 1 base, with 11 bases remaining between them.

The CDR3 loop reads CASSLRQGGETQYF. CDR3 nucleotide sequence: TGTGCCAGCAGCTTAAGGCAGGGCGGGGAGACCCAGTACTTC. This chain connects TRBV7-6 to TRBJ2-5; D is tentatively TRBD1 or TRBD2 (5 bases each). There are 14 residues in the CDR3. Germline CDR1 SGHVS, CDR2 FNYEAQ. The V and J ends lost 2 bases and 5 bases respectively, with 12 bases between them. The complete variable domain, with remaining parts taken from reference TRBV7-6 and TRBJ2-5, reads GAGVSQSPRYKVTKRGQDVALRCDPISGHVSLYWYRQALGQGPEFLTYFNYEAQQDKSGLPNDRFSAERPEGSISTLTIQRTEQRDSAMYRCASSLRQGGETQYFGPGTRLLVL.

The chain's CDR3 is CASSIGAGTEQYF. DNA for the CDR3: TGTGCCAGTAGTATAGGAGCTGGGACCGAGCAGTACTTC. The chain joins TRBV19 to TRBJ2-7; D is perhaps TRBD1 or TRBD2 (5 bases each). CDR3 length: 13 amino acids. The V gene's germline CDR1 is LNHDA and CDR2 SQIVND (reference sequence). Trimming took 1 base from V and 6 from J, leaving 10 bases between them.

The chain joins TRBV14 to TRBJ1-6; 12 bases are a match to TRBD1. V shed 0 bases and J 8 bases; nucleotides not matched to a gene: 5. CDR3 length: 17 residues. Germline V CDR1 and CDR2: SGHDN, FVKESK. As DNA, the CDR3 is TGTGCCAGCAGCCAAGATCGGGGGACAGGGGGCTATTCACCCCTCCACTTT. Translated: CASSQDRGTGGYSPLHF.

The V call is TRBV11-3, the J call TRBJ2-1; 7 bases map to TRBD1. Germline CDR1 and CDR2: SGHNT and YENEEA. This CDR3 region has 16 residues. V shed 3 bases, J shed 0 bases, and the junction held 5 bases outside the gene matches. CDR3: CASSFQGQSSYNEQFF. The CDR3, as DNA: TGTGCCAGCAGCTTTCAGGGACAGAGCTCCTACAATGAGCAGTTCTTC. Full variable domain (outside the CDR3, taken from reference TRBV11-3 and TRBJ2-1): EAGVVQSPRYKIIEKKQPVAFWCNPISGHNTLYWYLQNLGQGPELLIRYENEEAVDDSQLPKDRFSAERLKGVDSTLKIQPAELGDSAVYLCASSFQGQSSYNEQFFGPGTRLTVL.

This sequence joins TRBV6-7 and TRBJ2-5; D call uncertain. TRBV6-7 is an open reading frame whose function is uncertain. This CDR3 contains 16 residues. Trimming left V 2 bases short and J 5 bases short, with 18 bases between. The CDR3 spells CASSYDPAPMGETQYF. CDR3 nucleotides: TGTGCCAGCAGTTACGATCCGGCCCCGATGGGGGAGACCCAGTACTTC.

The gene calls are TRBV15 and TRBJ2-3; unclear D gene. The germline V gene has CDR1 LNHNV and CDR2 YYDKDF (reference sequence). V lost 5 bases, J lost 5 bases, and 17 bases lay in between. The CDR3 is 15 residues long. As DNA, the CDR3 is TGTGCCACCAGCCAAGCCGACCCACAATTAGATACGCAGTATTTT. Its protein product is CATSQADPQLDTQYF.

V gene TRBV30 combines with J gene TRBJ1-6; D not resolved. CDR1 and CDR2 from the germline V gene are GTSNPN and SVGIG (reference sequence). Trimming removed 4 bases from V and 1 base from J, with 8 bases in between. The CDR3 has 14 residues. The CDR3 protein is CAWTWGSYNSPLHF. In DNA, the CDR3 is TGTGCCTGGACTTGGGGTTCCTATAATTCACCCCTCCACTTT.

The chain carries TRBV29-1 and TRBJ2-7; TRBD2 is a possible D gene (6 bases). This CDR3 comprises 15 residues. The germline gives CDR1 SQVTM, CDR2 ANQGSEA. Trimming stripped 0 bases from V and 3 bases from J, with 15 bases between. The CDR3 region has the DNA TGCAGCGTTGAAGACGGGACTGGGAATCTCTACGAGCAGTACTTC. Translating gives CSVEDGTGNLYEQYF.

This clone appeared many times. This rearrangement joins TRBV11-3 to TRBJ2-1; 9 bases agree with TRBD2. J was trimmed by 10 bases and V by 3 bases; bases with no gene match: 7. Germline assignment: CDR1 SGHNT and CDR2 YENEEA. The CDR3 has 14 amino acids. The CDR3 nucleotides are TGTGCCAGCAGCTTTGGCGGGGGGGTAGGAGAGCAGTTCTTC. Protein sequence: CASSFGGGVGEQFF.

The CDR3 loop reads CASSIEARTAQYF. CDR3 coding DNA: TGTGCCAGTAGTATAGAGGCGCGGACGGCGCAGTATTTT. The chain carries TRBV19 and TRBJ2-3; D uncertain. There are 13 residues in the CDR3. From germline, CDR1 is LNHDA and CDR2 SQIVND (reference sequence). The V end lost 0 bases, the J end lost 10 bases, and 11 bases lay between the germline ends.

This clone ranks as large. V is TRBV19 and J is TRBJ1-1; D is unresolved. CDR3 length equals 15 residues. Trimming removed 7 bases at V and 4 bases at J, with 19 bases between. The germline V gene has CDR1 LNHDA and CDR2 SQIVND (reference sequence). The CDR3 bases are TGTGCCAGTAACGATTTCACGGGTGCGGGCACTGAAGCTTTCTTT. Translation gives CASNDFTGAGTEAFF.

This clone was counted only a few times. The chain recombines TRBV6-8 with TRBJ2-5; 8 bases fit TRBD2. This CDR3 is 17 amino acids long. With V trimmed by 0 bases and J by 7 bases, 13 bases remained unmatched. CDR1 MNHGY and CDR2 SAAAGT come from the germline V gene. The CDR3 sequence is CASSYSSAAGGEGTQYF. CDR3 DNA sequence: TGTGCCAGCAGTTACTCCTCCGCGGCGGGGGGTGAGGGGACCCAGTACTTC.

The chain is built from TRBV29-1 and TRBJ2-7; the D gene is possibly TRBD1 (6 bases). Trimming took off 6 bases at V and 2 bases at J, with 14 bases between the two ends. This CDR3 has 13 residues. CDR1 and CDR2 (germline): SQVTM, ANQGSEA. The CDR3 bases are TGCAGCGTAAGGGACATTTTAACCTACGAGCAGTACTTC. Its protein product is CSVRDILTYEQYF.

This clone was seen only a few times. The V call is TRBV15, the J call TRBJ2-3, with TRBD2 identical over 7 bases. Germline V gene data show CDR1 as LNHNV and CDR2 as YYDKDF (reference sequence). Losses at the gene ends were 0 bases for V and 2 bases for J; bases not matched to a gene: 5. The CDR3 loop spans 16 amino acids. The CDR3 DNA reads as TGTGCCACCAGCAGAGATCGGGGGGAATCCACAGATACGCAGTATTTT. Translation gives CATSRDRGESTDTQYF.

This clone rates as medium-sized. The chain combines TRBV6-8 with TRBJ1-1; no clear D gene. The V gene lost 5 bases and the J gene lost 5 bases, with 21 bases spanning the gap. The CDR3 covers 16 residues. Germline-derived CDR1 and CDR2 are MNHGY and SAAAGT. The chain's CDR3 is CASSQAGSGRRTEAFF. Here the CDR3 DNA reads TGTGCCAGCAGTCAGGCAGGTTCGGGCAGGAGAACTGAAGCTTTCTTT.

The V call is TRBV5-1, the J call TRBJ1-5; no clear D. V gave up 7 bases and J gave up 5 bases, with 16 bases separating them. The CDR3 loop spans 14 amino acids. Per germline, CDR1 SGHRS and CDR2 YFSETQ. CDR3 in DNA: TGCGCCAGCCGCCTAGTTCCATCTGATCAGCCCCAGCATTTT. Protein: CASRLVPSDQPQHF.

The chain recombines TRBV11-3 with TRBJ2-6; no firm D call. The CDR3 runs to 18 residues. Between the trimmed V and J ends, which lost 6 bases and 1 base, there was a span of 19 bases. The germline gives CDR1 SGHNT, CDR2 YENEEA. The chain's CDR3 is CASSRKIPFKSGANVLTF. The DNA of the CDR3 is TGTGCCAGCAGTAGGAAAATACCCTTTAAGTCTGGGGCCAACGTCCTGACTTTC.

This clone appeared a few times. The chain carries TRBV6-8 and TRBJ1-1, with 11 positions matching TRBD1. This CDR3 comprises 14 residues. The V segment lost 6 bases and the J segment 3 bases; nucleotides outside the gene matches: 3. Germline lookup yields CDR1 MNHGY and CDR2 SAAAGT. CDR3 DNA sequence: TGTGCCAGCAGCAGGACAGGGGGCTACACTGAAGCTTTCTTT. Protein product: CASSRTGGYTEAFF.

This rearrangement joins TRBV18 to TRBJ2-7; possibly TRBD1 for D (6 bases). This CDR3 has 18 residues. Trimming cost V 0 bases and J 0 bases, with 18 bases left between them. CDR1 and CDR2 (germline): KGHSH, LQKENI. The CDR3 is CASSPPFDYRESSYEQYF. In DNA, the CDR3 is TGTGCCAGCTCACCACCATTCGATTACAGGGAAAGCTCCTACGAGCAGTACTTC.

The gene calls are TRBV19 and TRBJ2-5, with unresolved D. There are 15 residues in the CDR3. Trimming removed 5 bases at V and 0 bases at J, with 13 bases between. CDR1 is LNHDA and CDR2 is SQIVND in the germline V gene (reference sequence). CDR3 in amino acids: CASSPGVTNQETQYF. In DNA form, the CDR3 reads TGTGCCAGTAGTCCTGGGGTGACCAACCAAGAGACCCAGTACTTC.